This T cell receptor (beta chain) was recorded in a study of blood T cell repertoires in COVID-19. On the study more broadly: There were acute and convalescent COVID-19 samples, and they came from the United States, Italy and Spain. Nucleic acid was either cDNA or gDNA, and it came from T cells, B-cell-depleted T cells, or PBMCs.

Germline V gene sequence: CDR1 MNHNS, CDR2 SASEGT. The CDR3 totals 14 residues. Trimming removed 0 bases from V and 5 bases from J; junction bases left unmatched: 3. Clones were read by immunoSEQ multiplex PCR, and TCRdb kept only the in-frame ones, dropping some. The sample records hundreds of thousands of clones, around 84% being singletons. Sample: peripheral blood. The chain joins TRBV6-1 to TRBJ1-1, with 7 bases aligning to TRBD1. The sequence derives from a man older than 75 with acute or convalescent COVID-19. The CDR3 DNA reads TGTGCCAGCAGTGAAGCTTCAGGGGGAACTGAAGCTTTCTTT. This translates into CASSEASGGTEAFF.